This T cell receptor (beta chain) was captured by sequencing in a study of control samples from healthy donors and cancer patients. Germline CDR1 LNHDA, CDR2 SQIVND (reference sequence). The CDR3 spans 15 residues. V lost 3 bases and J lost 4; bases outside the gene matches: 6. Assay: immunoSEQ multiplex PCR; the TCRdb copy retains only in-frame clones and omits some. Among about 140,000 clones, 92% were seen once, and the ten largest hold 11%. This chain connects TRBV19 to TRBJ2-5; 9 bases map to TRBD1. The material sequenced was blood. The clonotype originates from a man aged 30-40 years in good health. As DNA, the CDR3 is TGTGCCAGTAGTATGGGACAGGGTTTTGGAGAGACCCAGTACTTC. Translation gives CASSMGQGFGETQYF.